The 9 T cell receptor beta chains given below trace back to one sample, sequenced in a study of control samples from healthy donors and cancer patients. Clones were sequenced by immunoSEQ multiplex PCR, and TCRdb holds only the in-frame ones, with some missing. The sample's table shows some 180,000 clones. Sequenced input: blood. The source of these receptors is a woman under 40 in good health.

V is TRBV28 and J is TRBJ2-7; possible D gene TRBD2, 6 bases. From germline, CDR1 is MDHEN and CDR2 SYDVKM. This CDR3 has 13 amino acids. The V and J ends lost 4 bases and 0 bases respectively, with 7 bases between them. CDR3 region: CASSSRDSYEQYF. The CDR3 DNA reads as TGTGCCAGCAGTTCGCGGGACTCCTACGAGCAGTACTTC.

V is TRBV6-1 and J is TRBJ1-6, with 10 positions matching TRBD1. Per the germline V gene, CDR1 is MNHNS and CDR2 is SASEGT. The V and J ends lost 4 bases and 11 bases, in that order; junction bases with no gene match: 17. The CDR3 is 18 amino acids. The CDR3 DNA follows: TGTGCCAGCAGTGTTTGGTTATACACCGGACAGGGGGAGGCACCCCTCCACTTT. Translated: CASSVWLYTGQGEAPLHF.

The chain carries TRBV18 and TRBJ1-4; a possible D gene is TRBD1 (5 bases). The V end lost 5 bases, the J end lost 3 bases, and 16 bases lay between the germline ends. Germline loops: CDR1 KGHSH, CDR2 LQKENI. There are 16 residues in the CDR3. Here the CDR3 reads CASSFRTGAANEKLFF. The DNA for the CDR3 is TGTGCCAGCTCATTTCGGACCGGGGCAGCTAATGAAAAACTGTTTTTT.

The V call is TRBV3-1 (or the pseudogene TRBV3-2), the J call TRBJ1-6; D is undetermined. The CDR3 extends over 16 amino acids. Trimming took off 1 base at V and 6 bases at J, with 13 bases between the two ends. Germline V gene lookup returns CDR1 LGHDT and CDR2 YNNKEL (reference sequence). DNA of the CDR3: TGTGCCAGCAGCCAAGTAATAGGCCCTTTTAATTCACCCCTCCACTTT. Protein product: CASSQVIGPFNSPLHF.

The chain carries TRBV5-5 and TRBJ2-7; D perhaps matches TRBD1 (5 bases). Germline CDR1 reads SGHKS; CDR2 reads YYEKEE (reference sequence). The germline V and J ends were trimmed by 2 bases and 2 bases, with 11 bases remaining between them. The CDR3 is 14 residues long. The CDR3 DNA is TGTGCCAGCAGCTTTGGCAGGGCCCCCTACGAGCAGTACTTC. Protein sequence: CASSFGRAPYEQYF.

The V gene is TRBV7-2, the J gene TRBJ1-4; possible D gene TRBD1, 5 bases. Germline CDR1 and CDR2: SGHTA and FQGNSA. Trimming took off 1 base at V and 6 bases at J, with 9 bases between the two ends. The CDR3 spans 14 residues. Here the CDR3 DNA reads TGTGCCAGCAGCTTAGACAGAGGGGATGAAAAACTGTTTTTT. It codes for CASSLDRGDEKLFF.

The chain combines TRBV3-1 (or the pseudogene TRBV3-2) with TRBJ1-5, with 7 bases fitting TRBD1. The CDR3 has 16 residues. Germline CDR1 and CDR2: LGHDT and YNNKEL (reference sequence). V was pared by 3 bases and J by 0 bases, with 5 bases of the junction left unmatched. The CDR3: CASSQGQWDSNQPQHF. The DNA for the CDR3 is TGTGCCAGCAGCCAGGGACAGTGGGATAGCAATCAGCCCCAGCATTTT.

CDR3: CASSHGGMNTEAFF. In DNA, the CDR3 is TGTGCCAGCAGCCACGGGGGCATGAACACTGAAGCTTTCTTT. The chain links TRBV4-2 to TRBJ1-1; weak D call: TRBD1 (6 bases). The CDR3 is 14 residues long. The germline V and J ends were trimmed by 3 bases and 0 bases, with 8 bases remaining between them. The V gene's germline CDR1 is LGHNA and CDR2 YNFKEQ.

CDR3 in amino acids: CASSSSDVSGANVLTF. The CDR3 bases are TGTGCCAGCAGTTCAAGCGACGTCTCTGGGGCCAACGTCCTGACTTTC. The genes are TRBV27 and TRBJ2-6; D is unclear. There are 16 residues in the CDR3. Germline V CDR1 and CDR2: MNHEY, SMNVEV (reference sequence). With 4 bases removed from V and 0 bases from J, the gap between germline ends came to 10 bases.